This T cell receptor beta chain was documented in a study of blood T cell repertoires in COVID-19. Looking at the study overall: Researchers got acute and convalescent COVID-19 samples from the United States, Italy and Spain.

Germline loops: CDR1 MDHEN, CDR2 SYDVKM. The CDR3 length is 11 residues. Assay used: immunoSEQ multiplex PCR; TCRdb lists only in-frame clones, some missing. The table has a few hundred thousand clones, around nine tenths seen once. The clonotype was recovered from a man aged 25 to 40 with acute or convalescent COVID-19. The chain joins TRBV28 to TRBJ1-2; a possible D gene is TRBD1 (5 bases). Sequencing was carried out using peripheral blood. CDR3 coding DNA: TGTGCTCTAGGGCATAGGGGTGGCTACACCTTC. This codes for CALGHRGGYTF.